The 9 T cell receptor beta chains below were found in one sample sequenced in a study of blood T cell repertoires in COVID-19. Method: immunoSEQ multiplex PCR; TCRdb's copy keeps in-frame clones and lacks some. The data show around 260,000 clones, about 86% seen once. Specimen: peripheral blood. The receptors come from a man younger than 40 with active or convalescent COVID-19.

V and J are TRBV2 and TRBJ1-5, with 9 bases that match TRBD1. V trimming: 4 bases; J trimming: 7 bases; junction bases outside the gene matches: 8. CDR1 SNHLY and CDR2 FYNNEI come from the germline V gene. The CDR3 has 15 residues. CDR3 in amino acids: CASSGGQGLGQPQHF. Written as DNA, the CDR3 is TGTGCCAGCAGTGGGGGACAGGGATTAGGGCAGCCCCAGCATTTT.

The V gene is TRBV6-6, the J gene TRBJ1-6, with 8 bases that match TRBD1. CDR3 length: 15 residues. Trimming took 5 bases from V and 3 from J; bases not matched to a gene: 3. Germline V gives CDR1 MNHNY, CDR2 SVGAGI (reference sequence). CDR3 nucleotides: TGTGCCAGCAGTACAGGGACAGGCTATAATTCACCCCTCCACTTT. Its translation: CASSTGTGYNSPLHF.

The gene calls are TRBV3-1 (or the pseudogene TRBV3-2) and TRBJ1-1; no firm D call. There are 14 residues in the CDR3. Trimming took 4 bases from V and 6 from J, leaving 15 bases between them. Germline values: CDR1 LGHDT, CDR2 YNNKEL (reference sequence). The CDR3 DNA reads TGTGCCAGCAGCCCCGGAGCAGCGCTACCTGAAGCTTTCTTT. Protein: CASSPGAALPEAFF.

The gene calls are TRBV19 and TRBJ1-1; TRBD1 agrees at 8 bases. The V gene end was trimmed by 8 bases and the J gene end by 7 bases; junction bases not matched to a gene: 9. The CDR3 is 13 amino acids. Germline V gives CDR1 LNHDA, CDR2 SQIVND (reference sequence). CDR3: CASQDRADLEAFF. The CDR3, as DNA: TGTGCCAGTCAGGACAGGGCCGACCTTGAAGCTTTCTTT.

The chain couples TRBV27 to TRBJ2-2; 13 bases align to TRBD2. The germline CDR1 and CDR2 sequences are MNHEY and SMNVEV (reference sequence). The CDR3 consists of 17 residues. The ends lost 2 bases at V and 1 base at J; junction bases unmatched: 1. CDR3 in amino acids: CASSLTSGGVNTGELFF. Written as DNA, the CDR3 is TGTGCCAGCAGTTTAACTAGCGGGGGGGTGAACACCGGGGAGCTGTTTTTT.

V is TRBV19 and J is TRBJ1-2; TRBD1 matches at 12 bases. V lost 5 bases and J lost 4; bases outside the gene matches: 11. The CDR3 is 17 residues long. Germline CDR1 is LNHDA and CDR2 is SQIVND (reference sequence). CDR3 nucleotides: TGTGCCAGTAGTCTTCTTGGGACAGGGGGCGCTTCCTATGGCTACACCTTC. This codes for CASSLLGTGGASYGYTF.

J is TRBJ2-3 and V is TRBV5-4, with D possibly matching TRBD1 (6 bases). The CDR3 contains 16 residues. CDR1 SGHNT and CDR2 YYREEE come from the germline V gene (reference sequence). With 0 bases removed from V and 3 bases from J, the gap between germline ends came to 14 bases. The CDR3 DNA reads TGTGCCAGCAGCTTGGGTACTAACCAGGGGACAGATACGCAGTATTTT. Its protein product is CASSLGTNQGTDTQYF.

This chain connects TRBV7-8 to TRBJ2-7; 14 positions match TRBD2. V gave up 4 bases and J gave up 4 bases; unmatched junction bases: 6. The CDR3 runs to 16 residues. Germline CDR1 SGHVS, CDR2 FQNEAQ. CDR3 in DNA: TGTGCCAGCAGCTACGGGACTAGCGGGGGAAGGTACGAGCAGTACTTC. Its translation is CASSYGTSGGRYEQYF.

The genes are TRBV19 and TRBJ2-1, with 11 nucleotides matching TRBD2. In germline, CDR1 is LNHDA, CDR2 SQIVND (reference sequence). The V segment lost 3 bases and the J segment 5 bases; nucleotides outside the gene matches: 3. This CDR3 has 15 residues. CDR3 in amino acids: CASSMVSGGDNEQFF. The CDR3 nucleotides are TGTGCCAGTAGTATGGTTAGCGGGGGGGACAATGAGCAGTTCTTC. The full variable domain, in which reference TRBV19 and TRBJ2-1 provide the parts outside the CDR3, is DGGITQSPKYLFRKEGQNVTLSCEQNLNHDAMYWYRQDPGQGLRLIYYSQIVNDFQKGDIAEGYSVSREKKESFPLTVTSAQKNPTAFYLCASSMVSGGDNEQFFGPGTRLTVL.